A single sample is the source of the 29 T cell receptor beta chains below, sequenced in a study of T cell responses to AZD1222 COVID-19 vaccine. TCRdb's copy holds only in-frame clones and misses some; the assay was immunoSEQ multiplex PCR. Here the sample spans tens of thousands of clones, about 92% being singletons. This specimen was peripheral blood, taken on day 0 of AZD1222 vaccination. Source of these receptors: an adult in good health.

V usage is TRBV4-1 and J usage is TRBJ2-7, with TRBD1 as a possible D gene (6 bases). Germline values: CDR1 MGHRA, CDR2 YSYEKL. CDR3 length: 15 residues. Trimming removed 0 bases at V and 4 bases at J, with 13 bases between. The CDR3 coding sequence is TGCGCCAGCAGCCAAGATGAGGGCAGGGGTTACGAGCAGTACTTC. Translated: CASSQDEGRGYEQYF.

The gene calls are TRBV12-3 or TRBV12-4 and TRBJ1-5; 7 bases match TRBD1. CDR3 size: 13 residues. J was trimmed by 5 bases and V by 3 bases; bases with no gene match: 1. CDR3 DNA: TGTGCCAGCAGTTTGACAGGGCATCAGCCCCAGCATTTT. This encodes CASSLTGHQPQHF.

The CDR3 loop reads CSAIQYTEAFF. The CDR3 DNA reads as TGCAGTGCAATACAATACACTGAAGCTTTCTTT. The genes are TRBV20-1 and TRBJ1-1; D remains unclear. Germline CDR1 reads DFQATT; CDR2 reads SNEGSKA (reference sequence). V gave up 6 bases and J gave up 3 bases, with 8 bases separating them. There are 11 residues in the CDR3.

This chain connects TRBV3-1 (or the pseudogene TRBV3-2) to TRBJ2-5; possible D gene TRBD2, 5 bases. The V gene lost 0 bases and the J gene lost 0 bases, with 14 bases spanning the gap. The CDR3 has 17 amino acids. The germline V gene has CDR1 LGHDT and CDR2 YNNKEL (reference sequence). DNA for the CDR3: TGTGCCAGCAGCCAAGATAAGGCGGGCCTGTACCAAGAGACCCAGTACTTC. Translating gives CASSQDKAGLYQETQYF.

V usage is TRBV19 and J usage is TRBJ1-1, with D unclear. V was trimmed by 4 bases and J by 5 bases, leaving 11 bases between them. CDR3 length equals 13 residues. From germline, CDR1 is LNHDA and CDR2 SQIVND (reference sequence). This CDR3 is CASSTGRWTEAFF. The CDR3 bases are TGTGCCAGTAGTACCGGGAGGTGGACTGAAGCTTTCTTT.

For the CDR3, the DNA is TGCGCCAGCAGAGACCCGGGTTCCTACGAGCAGTACTTC. This translates into CASRDPGSYEQYF. The chain carries TRBV5-1 and TRBJ2-7; D call uncertain. The germline CDR1 and CDR2 sequences are SGHRS and YFSETQ. The CDR3 totals 13 residues. Trimming left V 5 bases short and J 1 base short, with 10 bases between. Looking up the rest from reference TRBV5-1 and TRBJ2-7 gives the full variable domain: KAGVTQTPRYLIKTRGQQVTLSCSPISGHRSVSWYQQTPGQGLQFLFEYFSETQRNKGNFPGRFSGRQFSNSRSEMNVSTLELGDSALYLCASRDPGSYEQYFGPGTRLTVT.

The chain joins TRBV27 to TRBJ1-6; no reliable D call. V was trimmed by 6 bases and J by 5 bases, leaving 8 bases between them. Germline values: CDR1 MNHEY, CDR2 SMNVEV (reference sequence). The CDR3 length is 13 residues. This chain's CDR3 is CASSLQDNSPLHF. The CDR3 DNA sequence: TGTGCCAGCAGCCTCCAGGATAATTCACCCCTCCACTTT.

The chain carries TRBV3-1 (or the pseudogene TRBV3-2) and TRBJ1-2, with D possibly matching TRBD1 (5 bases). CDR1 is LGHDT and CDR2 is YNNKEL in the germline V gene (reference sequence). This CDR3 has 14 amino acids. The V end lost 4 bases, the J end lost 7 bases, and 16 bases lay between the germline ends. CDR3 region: CASSRGDTIPGYTF. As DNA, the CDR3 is TGTGCCAGCAGCCGGGGCGACACTATCCCTGGCTACACCTTC.

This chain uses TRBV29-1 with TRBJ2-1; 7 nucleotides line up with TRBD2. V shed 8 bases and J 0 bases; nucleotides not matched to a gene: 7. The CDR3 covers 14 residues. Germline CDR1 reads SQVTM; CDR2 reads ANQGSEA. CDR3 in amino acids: CSLRGEGSYNEQFF. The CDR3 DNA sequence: TGCAGCCTCCGAGGGGAGGGCTCCTACAATGAGCAGTTCTTC.

Here the CDR3 DNA reads TGTGCCAGCGCGCCGAATGTTTACGAGCAGTACTTC. This codes for CASAPNVYEQYF. The chain couples TRBV28 to TRBJ2-7, with D unclear. The CDR3 length is 12 residues. CDR1 is MDHEN, CDR2 SYDVKM, per germline. The V gene lost 8 bases and the J gene lost 4 bases, with 12 bases spanning the gap.

As DNA, the CDR3 is TGTGCCAGCAGCCATACAGATATCGGTAGGGATGGCTACACCTTC. It encodes CASSHTDIGRDGYTF. The V and J genes are TRBV3-1 (or the pseudogene TRBV3-2) and TRBJ1-2; no definite D call. V lost 3 bases, J lost 6 bases, and 17 bases lay in between. The CDR3 loop spans 15 amino acids. CDR1 and CDR2 (germline): LGHDT, YNNKEL (reference sequence).

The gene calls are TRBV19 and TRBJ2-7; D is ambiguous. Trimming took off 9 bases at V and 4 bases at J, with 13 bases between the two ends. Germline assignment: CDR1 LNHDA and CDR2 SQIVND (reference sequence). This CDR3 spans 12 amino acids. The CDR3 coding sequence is TGTGCCAGCAAAGATACTGGGTACGAGCAGTACTTC. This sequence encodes CASKDTGYEQYF.

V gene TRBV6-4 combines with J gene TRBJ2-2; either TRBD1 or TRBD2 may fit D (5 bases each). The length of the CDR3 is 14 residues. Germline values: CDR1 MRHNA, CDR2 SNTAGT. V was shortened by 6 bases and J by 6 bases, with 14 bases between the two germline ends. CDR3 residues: CASRHRWDAGELFF. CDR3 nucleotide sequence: TGTGCCAGCAGACACCGGTGGGACGCCGGGGAGCTGTTTTTT.

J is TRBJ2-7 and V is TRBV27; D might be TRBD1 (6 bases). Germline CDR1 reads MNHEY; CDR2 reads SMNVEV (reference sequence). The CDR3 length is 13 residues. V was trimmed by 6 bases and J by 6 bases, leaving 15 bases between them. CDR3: CASRFAGGSEQYF. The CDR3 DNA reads TGTGCCAGCAGATTCGCTGGGGGCAGCGAGCAGTACTTC.

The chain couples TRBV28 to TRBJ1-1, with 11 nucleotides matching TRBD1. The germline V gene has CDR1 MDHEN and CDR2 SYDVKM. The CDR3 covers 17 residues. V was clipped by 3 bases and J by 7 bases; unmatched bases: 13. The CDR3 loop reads CASSLDPWTGGENEAFF. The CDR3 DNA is TGTGCCAGCAGTTTGGACCCATGGACAGGGGGCGAGAATGAAGCTTTCTTT.

The CDR3 spells CSVGSAAGGFTDTQYF. Here the CDR3 DNA reads TGCAGCGTTGGGTCTGCGGCGGGAGGGTTCACAGATACGCAGTATTTT. The chain employs TRBV29-1 and TRBJ2-3, with TRBD2 matching 9 bases. Germline lookup yields CDR1 SQVTM and CDR2 ANQGSEA. The CDR3 length is 16 residues. V was pared by 4 bases and J by 2 bases, with 10 bases of the junction left unmatched.

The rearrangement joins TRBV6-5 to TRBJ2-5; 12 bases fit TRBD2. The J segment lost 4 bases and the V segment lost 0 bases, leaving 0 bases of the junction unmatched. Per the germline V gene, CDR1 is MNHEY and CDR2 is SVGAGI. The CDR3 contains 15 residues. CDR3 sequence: CASSYSGLAGETQYF. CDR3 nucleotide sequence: TGTGCCAGCAGTTACTCGGGACTAGCGGGAGAGACCCAGTACTTC.

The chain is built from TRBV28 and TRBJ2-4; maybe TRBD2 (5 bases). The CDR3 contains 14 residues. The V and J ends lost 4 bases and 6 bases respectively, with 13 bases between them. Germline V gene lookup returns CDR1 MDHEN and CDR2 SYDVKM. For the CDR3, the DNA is TGTGCCAGCAGTTCCCTCGGGGTGGGAAACATTCAGTACTTC. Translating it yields CASSSLGVGNIQYF.

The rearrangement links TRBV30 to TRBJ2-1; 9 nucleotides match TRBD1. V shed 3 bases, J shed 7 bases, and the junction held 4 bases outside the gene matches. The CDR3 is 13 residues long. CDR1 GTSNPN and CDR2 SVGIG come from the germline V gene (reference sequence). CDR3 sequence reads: CAWSWGQGNEQFF. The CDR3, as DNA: TGTGCCTGGAGCTGGGGACAGGGAAATGAGCAGTTCTTC.

The CDR3 loop is CASSRKGTDTQYF. CDR3 coding DNA: TGCGCCAGCAGCAGGAAGGGCACAGATACGCAGTATTTT. J is TRBJ2-3 and V is TRBV10-2; D call uncertain. The CDR3 sequence is 13 residues long. Per the germline V gene, CDR1 is WSHSY and CDR2 is SAAADI. V lost 6 bases and J lost 1, with 8 bases in between.

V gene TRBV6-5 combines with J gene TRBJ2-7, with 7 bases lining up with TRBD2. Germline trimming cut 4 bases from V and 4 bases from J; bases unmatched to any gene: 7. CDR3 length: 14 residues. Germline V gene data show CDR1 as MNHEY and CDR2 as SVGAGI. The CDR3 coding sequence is TGTGCCAGCAGTTTAACGGGACTATTATACGAGCAGTACTTC. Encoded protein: CASSLTGLLYEQYF.

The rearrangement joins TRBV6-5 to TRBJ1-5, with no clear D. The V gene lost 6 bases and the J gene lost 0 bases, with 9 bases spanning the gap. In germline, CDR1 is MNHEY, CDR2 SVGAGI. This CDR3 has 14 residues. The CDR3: CASSRLYSNQPQHF. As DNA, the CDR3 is TGTGCCAGCAGCAGATTGTATAGCAATCAGCCCCAGCATTTT.

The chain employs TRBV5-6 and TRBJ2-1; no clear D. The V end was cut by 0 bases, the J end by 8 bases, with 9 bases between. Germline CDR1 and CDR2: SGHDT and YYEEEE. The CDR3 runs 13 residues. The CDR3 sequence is CASSLGDLDEQFF. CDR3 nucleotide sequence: TGTGCCAGCAGCTTGGGGGATCTCGATGAGCAGTTCTTC. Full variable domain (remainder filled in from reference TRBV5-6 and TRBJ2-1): DAGVTQSPTHLIKTRGQQVTLRCSPKSGHDTVSWYQQALGQGPQFIFQYYEEEERQRGNFPDRFSGHQFPNYSSELNVNALLLGDSALYLCASSLGDLDEQFFGPGTRLTVL.

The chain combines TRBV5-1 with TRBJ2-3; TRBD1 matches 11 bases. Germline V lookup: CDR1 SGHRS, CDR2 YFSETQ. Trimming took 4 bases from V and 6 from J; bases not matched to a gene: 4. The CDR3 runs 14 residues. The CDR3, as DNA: TGCGCCAGCAGCATGGGACAGGGGGTGGATACGCAGTATTTT. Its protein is CASSMGQGVDTQYF.

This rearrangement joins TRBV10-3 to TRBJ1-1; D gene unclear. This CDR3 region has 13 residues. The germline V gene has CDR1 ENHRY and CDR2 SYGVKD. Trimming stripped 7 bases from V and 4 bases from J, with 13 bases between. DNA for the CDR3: TGTGCCATCATAGCGGAATTGGGCACTGAAGCTTTCTTT. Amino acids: CAIIAELGTEAFF.

The CDR3 DNA reads as TGTGCCATCACTCAGACGGGGAACACTGAAGCTTTCTTT. Translating it yields CAITQTGNTEAFF. The chain employs TRBV10-3 and TRBJ1-1; D ambiguous. This CDR3 has 13 amino acids. V was clipped by 7 bases and J by 1 base, with 10 bases between them. Germline loops: CDR1 ENHRY, CDR2 SYGVKD.

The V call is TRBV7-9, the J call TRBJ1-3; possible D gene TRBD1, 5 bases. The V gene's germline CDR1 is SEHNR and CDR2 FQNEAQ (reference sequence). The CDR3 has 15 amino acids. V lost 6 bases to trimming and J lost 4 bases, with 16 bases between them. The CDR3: CASRFTGTSGNTIYF. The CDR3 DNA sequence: TGTGCCAGCAGATTTACAGGAACGTCAGGAAACACCATATATTTT.

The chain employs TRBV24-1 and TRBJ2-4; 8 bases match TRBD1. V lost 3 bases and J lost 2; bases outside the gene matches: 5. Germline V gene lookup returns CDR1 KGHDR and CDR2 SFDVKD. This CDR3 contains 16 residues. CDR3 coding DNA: TGTGCCACCAGTGATGGGCAGGGGGCTTCCAAAAACATTCAGTACTTC. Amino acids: CATSDGQGASKNIQYF.

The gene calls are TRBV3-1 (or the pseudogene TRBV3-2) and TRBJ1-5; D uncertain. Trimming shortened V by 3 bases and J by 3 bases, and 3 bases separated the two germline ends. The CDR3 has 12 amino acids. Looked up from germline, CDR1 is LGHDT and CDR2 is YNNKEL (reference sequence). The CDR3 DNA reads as TGTGCCAGCAGCCAGGTCAATCAGCCCCAGCATTTT. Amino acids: CASSQVNQPQHF.